Following are 19 T cell receptor beta chains from one sample sequenced in a study of regulatory T cells in long-lasting Graves disease. Sample time point: newly diagnosed GD, antithyroid drugs for less than 3 months. The TCR library was made from RNA extracted from PBMCs. Building the TCR beta libraries relied on iRepertoire HTBI primers, and CDR3 regions underwent Arm-PCR. MiXCR, run by TCRdb on the multiplex PCR reads, gives a single entry per CDR3 protein. The data show more than 350,000 distinct CDR3 sequences, 14% to 15% seen once. This sample was shared with a second study, whose subject was T cells in Graves' hyperthyroidism and ophthalmopathy.

The material was peripheral blood mononuclear cells (PBMCs), obtained at new diagnosis, from a patient treated with antithyroid drugs. Source of these receptors: a woman aged 30 to 39 with Graves disease.

This clonotype was seen repeatedly, ten times or more. The rearrangement joins TRBV6-1 to TRBJ1-5; perhaps TRBD1 as D (5 bases). The CDR3 is 12 amino acids. Germline CDR1 reads MNHNS; CDR2 reads SASEGT. V lost 6 bases, J lost 5 bases, and 8 bases lay in between. The chain's CDR3 is CASRGDHQPQHF. For the CDR3, the DNA is TGTGCCAGCAGAGGGGATCATCAGCCCCAGCATTTT.

The sample holds a few counts of this clonotype. V is TRBV20-1 and J is TRBJ2-7, with a weak D call TRBD2 (6 bases). CDR3 length equals 14 residues. In germline, CDR1 is DFQATT, CDR2 SNEGSKA (reference sequence). Trimming stripped 5 bases from V and 4 bases from J, with 18 bases between. CDR3 bases: TGCAGTGCTGATTCTCGTACTAGCTGGTACGAGCAGTACTTC. It encodes CSADSRTSWYEQYF.

This clonotype was picked up a small number of times. The chain joins TRBV12-3 or TRBV12-4 to TRBJ2-1, with TRBD1 as a possible D gene (5 bases). The CDR3 sequence is 14 residues long. The V end was cut by 6 bases, the J end by 6 bases, with 15 bases between. In DNA form, the CDR3 reads TGTGCCAGCAGCCAAGCCAGGGATATCAATGAGCAGTTCTTC. It translates to CASSQARDINEQFF.

This clonotype was recorded many times. This sequence joins TRBV11-2 and TRBJ2-7; TRBD2 aligns across 12 bases. The CDR3 runs 15 residues. Per the germline V gene, CDR1 is SGHAT and CDR2 is FQNNGV. V was pared by 5 bases and J by 1 base, with 3 bases of the junction left unmatched. CDR3 in DNA: TGTGCCAGCAGCACACTAGCGGGAGGTTCCTACGAGCAGTACTTC. Translation: CASSTLAGGSYEQYF. The whole variable domain, remainder taken from reference TRBV11-2 and TRBJ2-7, is EAGVAQSPRYKIIEKRQSVAFWCNPISGHATLYWYQQILGQGPKLLIQFQNNGVVDDSQLPKDRFSAERLKGVDSTLKIQPAKLEDSAVYLCASSTLAGGSYEQYFGPGTRLTVT.

In its sample, this clonotype was seen many times. The gene calls are TRBV6-1 and TRBJ1-2; 10 bases are shared with TRBD1. Germline lookup yields CDR1 MNHNS and CDR2 SASEGT. Trimming took 6 bases from V and 4 from J; bases not matched to a gene: 8. This CDR3 is built from 15 residues. The CDR3 bases are TGTGCCAGCAGAGGACTGACAGGGGGCGGCTATGGCTACACCTTC. Protein product: CASRGLTGGGYGYTF.

This clonotype was picked up many times. The genes are TRBV14 and TRBJ2-7; D may be TRBD1 or TRBD2 (5 bases each). Germline CDR1 reads SGHDN; CDR2 reads FVKESK. Deletions cut 1 base from V and 3 bases from J, with 7 bases between. The CDR3 loop spans 13 amino acids. DNA for the CDR3: TGTGCCAGCAGCCAAGTGGGGGACTACGAGCAGTACTTC. Its protein is CASSQVGDYEQYF.

In this sample, this clonotype turned up many times. This chain uses TRBV30 with TRBJ2-1; 8 bases agree with TRBD2. V shed 4 bases, J shed 4 bases, and the junction held 3 bases outside the gene matches. The germline gives CDR1 GTSNPN, CDR2 SVGIG (reference sequence). This CDR3 region has 13 residues. The CDR3 coding sequence is TGTGCCTGGACTTGCGGGAGGTACAATGAGCAGTTCTTC. This translates into CAWTCGRYNEQFF. Using reference TRBV30 and TRBJ2-1 for the parts outside the CDR3, the full variable domain is SQTIHQWPATLVQPVGSPLSLECTVEGTSNPNLYWYRQAAGRGLQLLFYSVGIGQISSEVPQNLSASRPQDRQFILSSKKLLLSDSGFYLCAWTCGRYNEQFFGPGTRLTVL.

Only a few counts were recorded for this clonotype. V is TRBV19 and J is TRBJ2-5, with TRBD1 matching over 7 bases. J lost 5 bases, V lost 1 base, and 7 bases had no gene match. This CDR3 is built from 15 residues. Germline CDR1 and CDR2: LNHDA and SQIVND (reference sequence). CDR3 nucleotides: TGTGCCAGTAGTATAGGCCAGGGGGTTAGGGAGACCCAGTACTTC. Translated, it gives CASSIGQGVRETQYF. The variable domain in full, with the rest retrieved from reference TRBV19 and TRBJ2-5, is DGGITQSPKYLFRKEGQNVTLSCEQNLNHDAMYWYRQDPGQGLRLIYYSQIVNDFQKGDIAEGYSVSREKKESFPLTVTSAQKNPTAFYLCASSIGQGVRETQYFGPGTRLLVL.

In nucleotides, the CDR3 is TGCGCCAGCAGTCCCGGGACTAGAAGCTTTAATGAGCAGTTCTTC. Its protein is CASSPGTRSFNEQFF. The J gene is TRBJ2-1, the V gene TRBV10-1; 8 bases are shared with TRBD2. This CDR3 contains 15 residues. V was clipped by 5 bases and J by 7 bases; unmatched bases: 10. The germline V gene has CDR1 WNHNN and CDR2 SYGVQD (reference sequence).

This clonotype was seen only a few times. The chain has TRBV9 and TRBJ2-7, with 12 bases aligning to TRBD2. Germline CDR1 reads SGDLS; CDR2 reads YYNGEE. Germline trimming cut 4 bases from V and 7 bases from J; bases unmatched to any gene: 9. The CDR3 loop spans 15 amino acids. The DNA of the CDR3 is TGTGCCAGCAGCCCCAGTGGCCTAGCGGGAGGGGAGCAGTACTTC. Its translation is CASSPSGLAGGEQYF.

This clonotype was found many times. This chain uses TRBV12-3 or TRBV12-4 with TRBJ1-2; a weak D match, TRBD1 (5 bases). With 5 bases removed from V and 1 base from J, the gap between germline ends came to 8 bases. The CDR3 loop spans 13 amino acids. The CDR3 loop is CASSPGHNYGYTF. As DNA, the CDR3 is TGTGCCAGCAGTCCCGGACATAACTATGGCTACACCTTC.

This clonotype was seen ten or more times. The genes are TRBV20-1 and TRBJ2-7; D is undetermined. Germline-derived CDR1 and CDR2 are DFQATT and SNEGSKA (reference sequence). The CDR3 spans 15 residues. The V end was cut by 0 bases, the J end by 2 bases, with 14 bases between. Here the CDR3 DNA reads TGCAGTGCTAGAGAAGGGCTCGCATCCACCTACGAGCAGTACTTC. It encodes CSAREGLASTYEQYF.

This clonotype was seen repeatedly, ten times or more. J is TRBJ1-2 and V is TRBV30; perhaps TRBD1 as D (5 bases). V dropped 1 base and J dropped 2 bases, with 17 bases sitting between them. CDR1 is GTSNPN and CDR2 is SVGIG in the germline V gene (reference sequence). This CDR3 region has 16 residues. CDR3 DNA sequence: TGTGCCTGGAGTGCCGGGGGAGGAGGGACGAACTATGGCTACACCTTC. The encoded protein is CAWSAGGGGTNYGYTF.

This clonotype was counted many times. The V gene is TRBV3-1, the J gene TRBJ2-3; TRBD2 aligns across 9 bases. Germline V lookup: CDR1 LGHDT, CDR2 YNNKEL (reference sequence). V shed 3 bases and J 0 bases; nucleotides not matched to a gene: 10. This CDR3 region has 18 residues. This CDR3 is CASSQKSGRTSSTDTQYF. The CDR3 coding sequence is TGTGCCAGCAGCCAGAAAAGCGGGAGGACCTCTAGCACAGATACGCAGTATTTT.

The table lists this clonotype with a few counts. This sequence joins TRBV4-1 and TRBJ2-2; D unclear. The germline gives CDR1 MGHRA, CDR2 YSYEKL. The CDR3 runs 16 residues. V was clipped by 1 base and J by 1 base, with 10 bases between them. As DNA, the CDR3 is TGCGCCAGCAGCCAAGCCAGAGGCGTGAACACCGGGGAGCTGTTTTTT. Its translation: CASSQARGVNTGELFF.

This clonotype was detected ten times or more. The rearrangement links TRBV20-1 to TRBJ2-5; perhaps D is TRBD1 or TRBD2 (5 bases each). CDR3 length equals 13 residues. The V end lost 5 bases, the J end lost 5 bases, and 15 bases lay between the germline ends. Germline V gene sequence: CDR1 DFQATT, CDR2 SNEGSKA (reference sequence). This CDR3 reads CSASVGRRETQYF. The CDR3 DNA reads TGCAGTGCTTCGGTGGGACGGCGGGAGACCCAGTACTTC.

This clonotype appeared a few times. The chain employs TRBV29-1 and TRBJ2-3, with 10 bases fitting TRBD1. This CDR3 spans 16 amino acids. After removal of 6 bases from V and 3 bases from J, the junction contained 12 bases not matched to a gene. The V gene's germline CDR1 is SQVTM and CDR2 ANQGSEA. CDR3 sequence reads: CSVNLRDRGRTDTQYF. As DNA, the CDR3 is TGCAGCGTGAATCTCCGGGACAGGGGACGGACAGATACGCAGTATTTT.

A few counts support this clonotype. The chain recombines TRBV12-3 or TRBV12-4 with TRBJ2-6; 9 positions match TRBD1. V dropped 5 bases and J dropped 2; count of bases not matched to a gene: 10. This CDR3 has 18 amino acids. This CDR3 is CASSPFGTGSPGANVLTF. CDR3 nucleotide sequence: TGTGCCAGCAGTCCTTTCGGGACAGGGTCCCCTGGGGCCAACGTCCTGACTTTC.

This clonotype was seen repeatedly, ten times or more. The CDR3 bases are TGTGCCAGCAGTTTATGGGCTAGCGGGAGGGCCAATGAGCAGTTCTTC. Amino acid sequence: CASSLWASGRANEQFF. This chain connects TRBV28 to TRBJ2-1, with 12 bases that match TRBD2. After removal of 0 bases from V and 6 bases from J, the junction contained 3 bases not matched to a gene. The CDR3 is 16 residues long. The germline V gene has CDR1 MDHEN and CDR2 SYDVKM.